This TCR beta chain stems from a study of blood T cell repertoires in COVID-19. About the study: PBMCs, B-cell-depleted T cells, or T cells were the source of the cDNA or gDNA that made up the material.

V was clipped by 4 bases and J by 10 bases; unmatched bases: 8. The germline V gene encodes CDR1 LGHDT and CDR2 YNNKEL (reference sequence). CDR3 length equals 14 residues. Authors' methods: Estimation of nucleated cell counts relied on the amplification of reference gene primers. The assay was immunoSEQ multiplex PCR, and TCRdb's table has in-frame clones only and misses some. V, J and clone size are taken as reported in that table, and D and trimming were inferred from the DNA itself. Found here are under 200,000 clones, 88% of them singletons; the top ten hold approximately 5.5%. Specimen: peripheral blood. The chain is built from TRBV3-1 (or the pseudogene TRBV3-2) and TRBJ1-2; TRBD1 agrees at 11 bases. The source of this sequence is a man aged 40-50 years with active or convalescent COVID-19. DNA of the CDR3: TGTGCCAGCAGCCTGGCCGGGACAGGGGGTTACTACACCTTC. As protein: CASSLAGTGGYYTF.